These 5 T cell receptor beta chains were all obtained from the same sample, sequenced in a study of cytomegalovirus exposure and HLA in healthy donors. The PCR had 60 Vbeta and 13 Jbeta primers. Produced via immunoSEQ multiplex PCR; TCRdb's table is partial and in-frame only. The sample lists about 190,000 clones, roughly 77% occurring once. Sequenced material: PBMCs. The receptors shown here come from a woman aged 30 to 39 in good health and CMV-seropositive.

The chain employs TRBV27 and TRBJ2-3; 13 nucleotides line up with TRBD2. The V and J ends lost 5 bases and 3 bases, in that order; junction bases with no gene match: 8. This CDR3 has 17 residues. In germline, CDR1 is MNHEY, CDR2 SMNVEV (reference sequence). The CDR3 DNA follows: TGTGCCAGCAGTAAGAGGACTAGCGGGAGAGATACAGATACGCAGTATTTT. Encoded protein: CASSKRTSGRDTDTQYF.

The chain has TRBV5-4 and TRBJ1-1; 11 bases line up with TRBD1. Germline lookup yields CDR1 SGHNT and CDR2 YYREEE (reference sequence). The CDR3 has 17 residues. V dropped 2 bases and J dropped 4; count of bases not matched to a gene: 10. The CDR3 reads CASSFGQGAVRSTEAFF. In nucleotides, the CDR3 is TGTGCCAGCAGCTTCGGACAGGGGGCGGTCAGGAGCACTGAAGCTTTCTTT. Filled out from reference TRBV5-4 and TRBJ1-1, the complete variable domain reads ETGVTQSPTHLIKTRGQQVTLRCSSQSGHNTVSWYQQALGQGPQFIFQYYREEENGRGNFPPRFSGLQFPNYSSELNVNALELDDSALYLCASSFGQGAVRSTEAFFGQGTRLTVV.

The chain recombines TRBV29-1 with TRBJ1-5; D is possibly TRBD1 (6 bases). This CDR3 region has 14 residues. Trimming shortened V by 4 bases and J by 7 bases, and 17 bases separated the two germline ends. Germline V lookup: CDR1 SQVTM, CDR2 ANQGSEA. CDR3 bases: TGCAGCGTTGGTGGGGGCAGGGGAGGGCAGCCCCAGCATTTT. This sequence encodes CSVGGGRGGQPQHF.

This clone was seen once. The V and J genes are TRBV6-5 and TRBJ2-7, with 7 positions matching TRBD2. Per germline, CDR1 MNHEY and CDR2 SVGAGI. V was pared by 8 bases and J by 5 bases, with 9 bases of the junction left unmatched. The CDR3 consists of 13 residues. The chain's CDR3 is CASGAGDGNEQYF. The CDR3 region has the DNA TGTGCCAGCGGGGCGGGGGACGGGAACGAGCAGTACTTC.

As DNA, the CDR3 is TGTGCCACCGGGACAGGCGCCAACACTGAAGCTTTCTTT. This encodes CATGTGANTEAFF. The chain combines TRBV15 with TRBJ1-1; 8 nucleotides match TRBD1. The CDR3 runs 13 residues. Trimming removed 8 bases from V and 2 bases from J; junction bases left unmatched: 4. Germline CDR1 reads LNHNV; CDR2 reads YYDKDF (reference sequence). Variable domain in full (rest from reference TRBV15 and TRBJ1-1): DAMVIQNPRYQVTQFGKPVTLSCSQTLNHNVMYWYQQKSSQAPKLLFHYYDKDFNNEADTPDNFQSRRPNTSFCFLDIRSPGLGDTAMYLCATGTGANTEAFFGQGTRLTVV.